Sequencing of this TCR beta chain was carried out in a study of cutaneous CD30+ T cell lymphoproliferative disorder and hepatitis E (dated by TCRdb to the late 2010s). To prepare the library, the immunoSEQ multiplex PCR assay was applied. The immuneACCESS repertoire file appears here via TCRdb, limited to in-frame rearrangements. These files lack a portion of the clones; in checked studies, under half of the deficit traces to unresolved V genes, and the cause of the others is not known. Across this sample there are around 7,000 clones, with about 74% seen only once. 0.9% to 1.2% of the sample rests with the top ten. Details on this clone: Its antigen specificity is not known. No quality values exist for individual bases; no much larger clone is one base distant.

The CDR3 has 14 amino acids, counting the end cysteine and phenylalanine. The CDR3 DNA has 42 bases and is translated from base 1. The junction shows trimming of 5 bases on V and 7 bases on J, and the gene matches do not reach 8 bases of it. CDR1 is given as LGHNA and CDR2 as YSLEER, both from the germline V gene. The chain was built from TRBV4-3 and TRBJ1-2; 9 bases in the junction line up with TRBD1. This sequence originates from a human donor with a cutaneous T cell lymphoproliferative disorder associated with hepatitis E virus. Source material: blood. DNA sequence: TGCGCCAGCAGCAGGACAGGGGCGAGGGTTGGCTACACCTTC. This codes for CASSRTGARVGYTF.